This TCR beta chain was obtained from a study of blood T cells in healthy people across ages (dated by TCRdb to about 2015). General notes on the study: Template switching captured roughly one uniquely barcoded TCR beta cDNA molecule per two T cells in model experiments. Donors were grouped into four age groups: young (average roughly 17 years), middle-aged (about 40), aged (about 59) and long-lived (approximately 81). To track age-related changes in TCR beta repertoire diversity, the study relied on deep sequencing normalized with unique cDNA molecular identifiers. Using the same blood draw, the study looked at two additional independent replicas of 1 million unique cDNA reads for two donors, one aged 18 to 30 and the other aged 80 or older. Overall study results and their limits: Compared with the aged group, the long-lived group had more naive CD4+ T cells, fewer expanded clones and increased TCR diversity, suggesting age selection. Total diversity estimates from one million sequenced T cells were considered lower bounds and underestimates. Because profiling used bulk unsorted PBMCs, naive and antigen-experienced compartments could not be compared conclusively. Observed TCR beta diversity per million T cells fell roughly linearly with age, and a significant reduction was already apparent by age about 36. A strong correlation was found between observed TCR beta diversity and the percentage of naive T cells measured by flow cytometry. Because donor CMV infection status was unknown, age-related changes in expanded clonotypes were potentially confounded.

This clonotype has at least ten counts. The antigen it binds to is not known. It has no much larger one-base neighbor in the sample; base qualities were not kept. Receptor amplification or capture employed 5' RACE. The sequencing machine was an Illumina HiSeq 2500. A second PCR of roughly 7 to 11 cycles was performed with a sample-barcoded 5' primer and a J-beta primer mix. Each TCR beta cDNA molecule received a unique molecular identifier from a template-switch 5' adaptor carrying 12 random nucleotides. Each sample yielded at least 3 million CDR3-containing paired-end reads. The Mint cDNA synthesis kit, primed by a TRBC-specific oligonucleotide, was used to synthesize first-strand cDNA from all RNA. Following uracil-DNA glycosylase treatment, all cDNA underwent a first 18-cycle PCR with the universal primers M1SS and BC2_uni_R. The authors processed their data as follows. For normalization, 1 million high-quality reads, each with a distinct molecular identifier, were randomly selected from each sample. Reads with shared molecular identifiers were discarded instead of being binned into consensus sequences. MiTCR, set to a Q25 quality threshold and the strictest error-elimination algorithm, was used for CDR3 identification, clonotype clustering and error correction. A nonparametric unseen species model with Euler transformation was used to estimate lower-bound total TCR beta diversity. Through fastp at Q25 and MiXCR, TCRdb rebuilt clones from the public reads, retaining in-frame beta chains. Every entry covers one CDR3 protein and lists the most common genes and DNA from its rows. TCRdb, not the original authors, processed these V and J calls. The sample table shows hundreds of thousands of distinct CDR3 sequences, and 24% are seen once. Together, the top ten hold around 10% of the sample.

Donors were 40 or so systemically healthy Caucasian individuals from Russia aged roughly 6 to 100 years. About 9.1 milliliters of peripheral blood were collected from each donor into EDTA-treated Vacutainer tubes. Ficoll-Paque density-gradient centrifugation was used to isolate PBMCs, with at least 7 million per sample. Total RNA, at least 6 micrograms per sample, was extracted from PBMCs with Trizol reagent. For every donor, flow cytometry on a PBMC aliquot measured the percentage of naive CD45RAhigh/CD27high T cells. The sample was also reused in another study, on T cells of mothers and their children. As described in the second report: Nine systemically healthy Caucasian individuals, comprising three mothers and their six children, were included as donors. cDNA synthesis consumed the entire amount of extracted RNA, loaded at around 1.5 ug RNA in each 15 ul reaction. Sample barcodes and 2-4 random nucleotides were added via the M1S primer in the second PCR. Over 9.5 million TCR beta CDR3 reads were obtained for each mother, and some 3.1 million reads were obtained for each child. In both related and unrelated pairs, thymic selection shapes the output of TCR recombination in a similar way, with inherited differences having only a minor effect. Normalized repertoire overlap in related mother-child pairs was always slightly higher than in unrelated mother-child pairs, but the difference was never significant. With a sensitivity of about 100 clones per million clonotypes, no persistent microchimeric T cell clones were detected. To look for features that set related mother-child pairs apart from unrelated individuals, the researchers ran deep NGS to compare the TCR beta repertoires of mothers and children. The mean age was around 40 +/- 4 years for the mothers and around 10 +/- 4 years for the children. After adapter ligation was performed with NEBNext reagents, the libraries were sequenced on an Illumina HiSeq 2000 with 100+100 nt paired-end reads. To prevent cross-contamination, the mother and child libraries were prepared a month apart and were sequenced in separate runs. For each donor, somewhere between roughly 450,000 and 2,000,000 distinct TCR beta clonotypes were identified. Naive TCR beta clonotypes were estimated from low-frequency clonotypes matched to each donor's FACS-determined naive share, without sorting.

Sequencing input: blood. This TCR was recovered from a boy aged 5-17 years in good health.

The DNA sequence is given as TGTGCCAGCAGCTTTAACACACTTGGTACGCAGTATTTT. It codes for CASSFNTLGTQYF. This chain joins TRBV7-2 to TRBJ2-3, with the identity of the D gene unclear. The CDR3 measures 13 amino acids from cysteine to phenylalanine. The sequence is cut down to CDR3 DNA, 39 bases in frame from base 1. CDR1 and CDR2 are read off the germline V gene as SGHTA and FQGNSA. V was cut back by 3 bases and J by 8 bases, leaving a gap of 12 bases between them.